One and the same sample provided the 19 T cell receptor beta chains below, sequenced in a study of identical twins. One entry per CDR3 protein, called by TCRdb with MiXCR from the 5' RACE reads. The sample carries more than 1.5 million distinct CDR3 sequences, about 32% recorded once. What was sequenced was cord blood. Every receptor here comes from a newborn girl in good health.

Note on this clonotype: The junction departs from germline at one end; a sequencing error may be responsible. The gene calls are TRBV7-6 and TRBJ1-6; perhaps TRBD1 as D (5 bases). Per the germline V gene, CDR1 is SGHVS and CDR2 is FNYEAQ. This CDR3 contains 15 residues. The chain's CDR3 is CASSLGGPNNSPPHF. The DNA of the CDR3 is TGTGCCAGCAGCTTAGGGGGCCCGAATAATTCACCCCCCCACTTT.

The gene calls are TRBV4-1 and TRBJ1-2; no clear D. The CDR3 totals 12 residues. Germline values: CDR1 MGHRA, CDR2 YSYEKL. Trimming pared 0 bases from V and 8 bases from J, leaving 7 bases between. The CDR3 bases are TGCGCCAGCAGCCAAGAATGGGTCGGCTACACCTTC. Protein sequence: CASSQEWVGYTF.

About this clonotype: One end of the junction does not line up with germline, which may come from a read error. The chain has TRBV12-3 or TRBV12-4 and TRBJ2-3; 8 bases fit TRBD1. The CDR3 runs to 16 residues. The CDR3 sequence: CASSQGTGPSTDTPYF. The CDR3 coding sequence is TGTGCCAGCAGTCAAGGGACAGGACCTTCCACAGATACGCCGTATTTT.

This clonotype was detected only a few times. V usage is TRBV7-2 and J usage is TRBJ2-1; maybe TRBD2 (6 bases). The germline gives CDR1 SGHTA, CDR2 FQGNSA. V dropped 5 bases and J dropped 10 bases, with 12 bases sitting between them. This CDR3 is built from 12 residues. CDR3 sequence (DNA): TGTGCCAGCAGCACTAGCTTCTGGGAGCAGTTCTTC. Translation gives CASSTSFWEQFF.

This clonotype was detected only a few times. J is TRBJ2-1 and V is TRBV20-1; D is ambiguous. The CDR3 sequence is 12 residues long. V gave up 5 bases and J gave up 2 bases, with 7 bases separating them. Germline loops: CDR1 DFQATT, CDR2 SNEGSKA (reference sequence). In DNA form, the CDR3 reads TGCAGTGCTCACGCAACCTACAATGAGCAGTTCTTC. Translated, it gives CSAHATYNEQFF.

Here the CDR3 reads CASSSPRDVDFAEQYF. The CDR3 bases are TGTGCCAGCAGTAGTCCCCGGGACGTCGACTTTGCCGAGCAGTACTTC. The chain has TRBV2 and TRBJ2-5, with D perhaps given as TRBD1 or TRBD2 (5 bases each). The tail of the sequence fits TRBJ2-7 better, so the J call may be wrong. Germline CDR1 is SNHLY and CDR2 is FYNNEI. The CDR3 is 16 residues long.

This clonotype was recorded a few times. This chain uses TRBV20-1 with TRBJ2-7; D possibly matches TRBD1 or TRBD2 (6 bases each). CDR3 size: 14 residues. Germline V gene data show CDR1 as DFQATT and CDR2 as SNEGSKA (reference sequence). V was pared by 3 bases and J by 2 bases, with 14 bases between. The CDR3 sequence: CSARGGTPTYEQYF. The CDR3 DNA reads TGCAGTGCTAGGGGCGGGACACCAACCTACGAGCAGTACTTC.

The chain combines TRBV25-1 with TRBJ1-6, with no clear D. Trimming left V 2 bases short and J 0 bases short, with 2 bases between. CDR1 is MGHDK and CDR2 is SYGVNS in the germline V gene. This CDR3 is built from 14 residues. CDR3 residues: CASSEHSYNSPLHF. The CDR3 DNA sequence: TGTGCCAGCAGTGAACACTCCTATAATTCACCCCTCCACTTT.

This clonotype occurred a few times. This chain connects TRBV2 to TRBJ2-1; TRBD2 agrees at 13 bases. Trimming took 7 bases from V and 0 from J; bases not matched to a gene: 6. The CDR3 consists of 17 residues. CDR1 is SNHLY and CDR2 is FYNNEI in the germline V gene. The CDR3 sequence is CASNGLAGDFSYNEQFF. The CDR3 region has the DNA TGTGCCAGCAACGGACTAGCGGGGGATTTCTCCTACAATGAGCAGTTCTTC.

The chain joins TRBV7-9 to TRBJ1-2; D uncertain. Trimming stripped 5 bases from V and 3 bases from J, with 16 bases between. This CDR3 spans 15 amino acids. Germline V gene data show CDR1 as SEHNR and CDR2 as FQNEAQ (reference sequence). The CDR3 here is CASSRTVRRHYGYTF. The CDR3 DNA sequence: TGTGCCAGCAGCCGCACAGTACGCAGGCACTATGGCTACACCTTC. Looking up the rest from reference TRBV7-9 and TRBJ1-2 gives the full variable domain: DTGVSQNPRHKITKRGQNVTFRCDPISEHNRLYWYRQTLGQGPEFLTYFQNEAQLEKSRLLSDRFSAERPKGSFSTLEIQRTEQGDSAMYLCASSRTVRRHYGYTFGSGTRLTVV.

This clonotype was recorded a few times. The chain recombines TRBV20-1 with TRBJ2-7; unclear D gene. Per germline, CDR1 DFQATT and CDR2 SNEGSKA (reference sequence). This CDR3 is built from 13 residues. The germline V and J ends were trimmed by 0 bases and 0 bases, with 6 bases remaining between them. DNA of the CDR3: TGCAGTGCTAGAGATGCATTCTCCTACGAGCAGTACTTC. Its translation: CSARDAFSYEQYF.

V usage is TRBV14 and J usage is TRBJ1-2; D ambiguous. V was clipped by 1 base and J by 4 bases, with 13 bases between them. The CDR3 runs to 15 residues. CDR1 is SGHDN, CDR2 FVKESK, per germline. The CDR3 DNA reads TGTGCCAGCAGCCAAGCTGGCTACTCCCTCTATGGCTACACCTTC. Protein: CASSQAGYSLYGYTF. Based on the CDR3 plus reference TRBV14 and TRBJ1-2, the full variable domain is EAGVTQFPSHSVIEKGQTVTLRCDPISGHDNLYWYRRVMGKEIKFLLHFVKESKQDESGMPNNRFLAERTGGTYSTLKVQPAELEDSGVYFCASSQAGYSLYGYTFGSGTRLTVV.

This clonotype was seen many times. This rearrangement joins TRBV4-2 to TRBJ2-1; the match to TRBD2 covers 9 bases. J was trimmed by 5 bases and V by 4 bases; bases with no gene match: 12. The CDR3 consists of 17 residues. The germline V gene encodes CDR1 LGHNA and CDR2 YNFKEQ. CDR3 DNA sequence: TGTGCCAGCAGCCCTATACAGCGCGGGGGGGTCAACAATGAGCAGTTCTTC. Its protein product is CASSPIQRGGVNNEQFF.

The chain combines TRBV9 with TRBJ2-5, with 13 bases that match TRBD2. Unmatched junction bases numbered 6, after V lost 0 bases and J lost 4 bases. CDR1 SGDLS and CDR2 YYNGEE come from the germline V gene. The CDR3 contains 17 residues. The CDR3 is CASSVGGLAGTLETQYF. The DNA of the CDR3 is TGTGCCAGCAGCGTAGGGGGACTAGCGGGGACGCTAGAGACCCAGTACTTC.

The CDR3 DNA reads TGTGCCAGCAGTTACAGCAGGATCGCCCGAAAGAACACTGAAGCTTTCTTT. It yields the protein CASSYSRIARKNTEAFF. V gene TRBV6-5 combines with J gene TRBJ1-1; no reliable D call. Germline lookup yields CDR1 MNHEY and CDR2 SVGAGI. This CDR3 is built from 17 residues. V lost 2 bases, J lost 1 base, and 17 bases lay in between.

The chain has TRBV15 and TRBJ2-1; TRBD1 matches at 8 bases. Trimming took 4 bases from V and 6 from J; bases not matched to a gene: 2. Per the germline V gene, CDR1 is LNHNV and CDR2 is YYDKDF (reference sequence). This CDR3 contains 13 residues. This CDR3 is CATSTTGGNEQFF. CDR3 DNA sequence: TGTGCCACCAGCACCACAGGGGGCAATGAGCAGTTCTTC.

This clonotype was seen a few times. The rearrangement uses TRBV10-3 and TRBJ2-5; possible D gene TRBD2, 7 bases. The CDR3 sequence is 14 residues long. CDR1 is ENHRY and CDR2 is SYGVKD in the germline V gene. Trimming removed 7 bases at V and 0 bases at J, with 12 bases between. CDR3 nucleotides: TGTGCCATCAATACGGGGGGCTACCAAGAGACCCAGTACTTC. This translates into CAINTGGYQETQYF.

The V call is TRBV20-1, the J call TRBJ2-1, with 8 bases matching TRBD1. The CDR3 spans 14 residues. CDR1 is DFQATT, CDR2 SNEGSKA, per germline (reference sequence). J was trimmed by 6 bases and V by 8 bases; bases with no gene match: 12. The DNA for the CDR3 is TGCAGTTCGGACAATAGCAGGGGGCCCAATGAGCAGTTCTTC. Encoded protein: CSSDNSRGPNEQFF.

This clonotype was counted only a few times. The rearrangement joins TRBV28 to TRBJ1-5; the match to TRBD1 covers 7 bases. Germline V gives CDR1 MDHEN, CDR2 SYDVKM. The V segment lost 5 bases and the J segment 0 bases; nucleotides outside the gene matches: 7. The CDR3 has 16 amino acids. The CDR3 sequence: CASSRGTDYSNQPQHF. The CDR3 DNA reads TGTGCCAGCAGTAGGGGGACAGACTATAGCAATCAGCCCCAGCATTTT.